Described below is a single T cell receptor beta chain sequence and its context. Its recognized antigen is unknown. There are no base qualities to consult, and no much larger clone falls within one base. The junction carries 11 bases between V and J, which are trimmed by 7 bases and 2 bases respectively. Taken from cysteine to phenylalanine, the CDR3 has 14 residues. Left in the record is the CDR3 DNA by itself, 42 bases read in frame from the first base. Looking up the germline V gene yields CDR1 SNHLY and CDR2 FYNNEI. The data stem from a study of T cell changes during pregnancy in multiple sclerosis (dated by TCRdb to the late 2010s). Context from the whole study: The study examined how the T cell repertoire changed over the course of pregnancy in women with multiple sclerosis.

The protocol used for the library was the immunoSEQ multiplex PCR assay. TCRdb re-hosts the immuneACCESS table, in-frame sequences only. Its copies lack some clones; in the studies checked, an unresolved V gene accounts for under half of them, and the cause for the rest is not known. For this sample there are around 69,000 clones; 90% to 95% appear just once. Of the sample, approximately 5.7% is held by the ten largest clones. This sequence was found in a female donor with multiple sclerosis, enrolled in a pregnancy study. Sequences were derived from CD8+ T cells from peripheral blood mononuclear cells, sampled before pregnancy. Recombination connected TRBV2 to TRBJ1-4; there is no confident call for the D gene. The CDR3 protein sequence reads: CASMGESTNEKLFF. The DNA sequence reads TGTGCCAGCATGGGCGAATCTACTAATGAAAAACTGTTTTTT.